This entry features one TCR beta chain sequence. This specimen includes other DNA sequences encoding the same CDR3. The data originate from a study of blood T cell repertoires in COVID-19. For the study at large: Collection of acute and convalescent COVID-19 samples took place in the United States, Italy and Spain. T cells, B-cell-depleted T cells, or PBMCs supplied cDNA or gDNA.

Seattle cases were enrolled at active infection and followed longitudinally. Original processing notes: Reference gene primers were amplified, and this amplification served to estimate nucleated cell counts. Profiling relied on immunoSEQ multiplex PCR, and the TCRdb table lists in-frame clones only, not all of them. V and J calls and clone size are given by that table; D and trimming were obtained from the DNA. Here the sample spans a few hundred thousand clones, around 92% being singletons. Germline V gene sequence: CDR1 LNHDA, CDR2 SQIVND (reference sequence). The trim removed 3 bases at V and 8 bases at J, leaving 3 bases unmatched. This CDR3 spans 13 amino acids.

Sample: peripheral blood. The V and J genes are TRBV19 and TRBJ1-2, with 10 bases fitting TRBD1. This TCR was sampled from a woman aged 25 to 45 with COVID-19, enrolled during active disease. In DNA form, the CDR3 reads TGTGCCAGTAGTATTGGGACAGGGGACGGCTACACCTTC. It translates to CASSIGTGDGYTF.